Given below is one T cell receptor (beta chain) in context. Its antigen is not known. The germline gene is not matched at one end of the junction; a read error may be the cause. This sample was taken from a study of T-cell reconstitution after alpha-beta-depleted transplantation in children. Study-level findings and limits: T-cell numbers and diversity one year post-transplant derived largely from freshly generated T cells. Certain patients had high TCRbeta diversity at day 60, and it came from recipient T cells and thymic progenitors that survived.

A TCRbeta library incorporating unique molecular identifiers was prepared. TCRdb reprocessed the PCR reads with MiXCR, giving one entry per CDR3 protein. The data show 600,000 or so distinct CDR3 sequences, about 21% seen once. CDR1 and CDR2 from the germline V gene are DFQATT and SNEGSKA (reference sequence). The CDR3 spans 14 residues. The TCR originated in a boy in the first two years of life who had a stem cell transplant for acute myeloid leukemia, so the T cells may come from the graft donor. The sample here was PBMCs, mostly from graft donor cells, taken 360 days after TCRalphabeta/CD19-depleted stem cell transplant. The V gene is TRBV20-1, the J gene TRBJ2-2; D may be TRBD1 or TRBD2 (5 bases each). CDR3 sequence reads: CCATRGVNTGELFF. In nucleotides, the CDR3 is TGCTGTGCGACCAGAGGGGTGAACACCGGGGAGCTGTTTTTT.